This is a list of T cell receptor beta chains from one sample in a study of shared clonotypes between healthy human individuals. The assay was immunoSEQ multiplex PCR, and TCRdb's table has in-frame clones only and misses some. The repertoire includes some 2.1 million clones, 90% to 95% of them detected once, and more than 0.1% sits in the top ten. The source material was naive CD4+ T cells sorted from blood. The receptors here all came from a man aged 18 to 30 in good health. Both conserved end residues are part of each CDR3. The D gene is left open where the match is weak. The size of a clone is reported for some rows only, either as once, few or many, or as a class for expanded clones.

V gene,J gene,D gene,clone size,CDR3 DNA,CDR3 protein
TRBV7-6,TRBJ1-2,TRBD1,-,TGTGCCAGCAGCCGGCTACAGGGGATAGCTAACTATGGCTACACCTTC,CASSRLQGIANYGYTF
TRBV6-1,TRBJ1-4,-,-,TGTGCCAGCAGTGGTAACCTACAGGGATTGGAAAAACTGTTTTTT,CASSGNLQGLEKLFF
TRBV18,TRBJ2-7,TRBD1,-,TGTGCCAGCTCACCGACCTCAGGGGGTCTCTCCTACGAGCAGTACTTC,CASSPTSGGLSYEQYF
TRBV30,TRBJ2-1,TRBD2,-,TGTGCCTGGACAACTCTAGCGGATGAGCAGTTCTTC,CAWTTLADEQFF
TRBV6-5,TRBJ2-5,TRBD2,-,TGTGCCAGCAGTTCTTTAGCGGGAGGGCAGACCCAGTACTTC,CASSSLAGGQTQYF
TRBV20-1,TRBJ2-1,-,-,TGCAGTGCGCGCGACAGAGGCGAGCAGTTCTTC,CSARDRGEQFF
TRBV27,TRBJ2-2,TRBD2,-,TGTGCCAGCAGTTTATTGCCTAGCGGGAGGGGCACCGGGGAGCTGTTTTTT,CASSLLPSGRGTGELFF
TRBV10-3,TRBJ1-2,-,-,TGTGCCATCAGTGAGTCGACCGGCGCACTCGCCTTC,CAISESTGALAF
TRBV10-2,TRBJ2-5,TRBD1,-,TGCGCCAGCAGGGACAGGGGGGGCGAGACCCAGTACTTC,CASRDRGGETQYF
TRBV5-1,TRBJ2-2,-,once,TGCGCCAGCAGCTTCTCACGGACCGGGGAGCTGTTTTTT,CASSFSRTGELFF
TRBV7-3,TRBJ1-2,TRBD1,-,TGTGCCAGCAGCTTCGGACAGGGGGCATACACCTTC,CASSFGQGAYTF
TRBV29-1,TRBJ1-4,TRBD1,-,TGCAGCGTTGAGGACAGGGGACGGGAAAAACTGTTTTTT,CSVEDRGREKLFF
TRBV7-6,TRBJ2-5,-,-,TGTGCCAGCAGCAAAGGGGCCACCCAAGAGACCCAGTACTTC,CASSKGATQETQYF
TRBV7-3,TRBJ1-2,-,-,TGTGCCAGCAGCCCTCGGCCAGGCGCTGCCTATGGCTACACCTTC,CASSPRPGAAYGYTF